This is a list of T cell receptor beta chains from one sample in a study of T-cell memory formation after mild COVID-19. MiXCR was run by TCRdb on the 5' RACE reads, yielding one entry per CDR3 protein. The table records around 340,000 distinct CDR3 sequences, approximately 21% of them present only once. Sequences were obtained from PBMCs or a T cell subset sorted from them (not recorded which). These receptor sequences come from an adult woman who had mild COVID-19 (a few samples of this study predate the infection). Cell type and time point are not known. The CDR3 runs from the conserved cysteine through the conserved F or W. D genes are given only for firm matches. The size of a clone is reported for some rows only, either as once, few or many, or as a class for expanded clones.

abundance: -; d_gene: -; j_gene: TRBJ2-4; v_gene: TRBV7-9; CDR3nt: TGTGCCAGCAGCTTAGAAGTTAGGGGGGGCCCTCAGTACTTC; CDR3aa: CASSLEVRGGPQYF
abundance: -; d_gene: TRBD2; j_gene: TRBJ2-7; v_gene: TRBV20-1; CDR3nt: TGCAGTGGACTAGCGGGAGGGGAGTCTGGTCGGGACGAGCAGTACTTC; CDR3aa: CSGLAGGESGRDEQYF
abundance: few; d_gene: -; j_gene: TRBJ1-2; v_gene: TRBV12-3/TRBV12-4; CDR3nt: TGTGCCAGCACCCCGGCGGGGCAGGAGAGGGGCTACACCTTC; CDR3aa: CASTPAGQERGYTF
abundance: many; d_gene: TRBD1; j_gene: TRBJ1-2; v_gene: TRBV7-3; CDR3nt: TGTGCCAGCAGCTTAGGGACAGGGATCGTGGGTGGCTACACCTTC; CDR3aa: CASSLGTGIVGGYTF
abundance: few; d_gene: TRBD1; j_gene: TRBJ1-6; v_gene: TRBV20-1; CDR3nt: TGCAGCGCTAAGGGGACAGTCAATTCACCCCTCCACTTT; CDR3aa: CSAKGTVNSPLHF
abundance: few; d_gene: TRBD2; j_gene: TRBJ2-5; v_gene: TRBV11-2; CDR3nt: TGTGCCGTACATGAGAGACTAGCGGGAGTTGAGACCCAGTACTTC; CDR3aa: CAVHERLAGVETQYF
abundance: few; d_gene: -; j_gene: TRBJ2-5; v_gene: TRBV7-3; CDR3nt: TGTGCCAGCAGCTCTAGGCCGACGGAGGAGACCCAGTACTTC; CDR3aa: CASSSRPTEETQYF
abundance: few; d_gene: -; j_gene: TRBJ2-1; v_gene: TRBV12-3/TRBV12-4; CDR3nt: TGTGCCAGCAGAGGAGCTAGCGTAGAGCAGTTCTTC; CDR3aa: CASRGASVEQFF
abundance: many; d_gene: -; j_gene: TRBJ1-5; v_gene: TRBV5-6; CDR3nt: TGTGCCAGCAGCTTGGGGCCGCGAGGGCATAGCAATCAGCCCCAGCATTTT; CDR3aa: CASSLGPRGHSNQPQHF
abundance: -; d_gene: -; j_gene: TRBJ2-5; v_gene: TRBV12-3/TRBV12-4; CDR3nt: TGTGCCAGCAATGGGCCGGGGGAGACCCAGTACTTC; CDR3aa: CASNGPGETQYF
abundance: -; d_gene: -; j_gene: TRBJ2-1; v_gene: TRBV24-1; CDR3nt: TGTGCCACCAGTGATTCGGGACCAGTCCTGCAGCCGGGGTTCTTC; CDR3aa: CATSDSGPVLQPGFF
abundance: -; d_gene: -; j_gene: TRBJ1-1; v_gene: TRBV7-9; CDR3nt: TGTGCCAGCAGCCAAAATGAGGACACTGAAGCTTTCTTT; CDR3aa: CASSQNEDTEAFF
abundance: -; d_gene: TRBD1; j_gene: TRBJ2-5; v_gene: TRBV4-3; CDR3nt: TGCGCCAGCAGCCAGGGGACGGGACAGCCCCAAGAGACCCAGTACTTC; CDR3aa: CASSQGTGQPQETQYF
abundance: -; d_gene: -; j_gene: TRBJ1-1; v_gene: TRBV12-3/TRBV12-4; CDR3nt: TGTGCCAGCAGCCCTGTGGGCAGGGATCCCACTGAAGCTTTCTTT; CDR3aa: CASSPVGRDPTEAFF
abundance: -; d_gene: -; j_gene: TRBJ1-5; v_gene: TRBV7-2; CDR3nt: TGTGCCAGCAGCTTAGCGACACCAGACAGCAATCAGCCCCAGCATTTC; CDR3aa: CASSLATPDSNQPQHF